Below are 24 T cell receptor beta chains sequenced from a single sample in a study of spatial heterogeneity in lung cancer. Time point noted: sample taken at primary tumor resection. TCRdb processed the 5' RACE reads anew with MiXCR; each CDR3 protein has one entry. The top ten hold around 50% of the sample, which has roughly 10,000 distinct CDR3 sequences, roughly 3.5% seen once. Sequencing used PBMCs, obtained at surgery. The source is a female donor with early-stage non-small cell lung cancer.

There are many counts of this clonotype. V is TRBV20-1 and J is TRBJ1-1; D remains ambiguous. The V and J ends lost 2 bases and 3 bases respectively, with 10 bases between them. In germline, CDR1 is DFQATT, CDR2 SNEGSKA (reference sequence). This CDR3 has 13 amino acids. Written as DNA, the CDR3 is TGCAGTGCTAGACTGACTTTGGACACTGAAGCTTTCTTT. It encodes CSARLTLDTEAFF.

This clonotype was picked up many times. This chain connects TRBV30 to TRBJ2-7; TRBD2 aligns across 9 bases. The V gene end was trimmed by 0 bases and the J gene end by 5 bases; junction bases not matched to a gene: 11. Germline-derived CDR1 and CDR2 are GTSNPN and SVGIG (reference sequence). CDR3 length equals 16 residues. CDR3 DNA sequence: TGTGCCTGGAGTGTACCCTATGGCGGGAGGGCCGACGAGCAGTACTTC. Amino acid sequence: CAWSVPYGGRADEQYF.

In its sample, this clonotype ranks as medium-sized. CDR3 bases: TGTGCCAGCAGCCAAGGGGGCCAGGGGCAGTTCTTC. It yields the protein CASSQGGQGQFF. The V and J genes are TRBV13 and TRBJ2-1; 7 positions match TRBD1. The CDR3 has 12 amino acids. V lost 5 bases to trimming and J lost 12 bases; unmatched junction nucleotides: 7. Germline CDR1 is PRHDT and CDR2 is FYEKMQ (reference sequence).

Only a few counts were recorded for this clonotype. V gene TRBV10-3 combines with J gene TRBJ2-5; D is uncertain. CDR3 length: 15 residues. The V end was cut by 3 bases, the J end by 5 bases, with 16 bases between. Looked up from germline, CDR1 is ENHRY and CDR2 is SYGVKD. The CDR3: CAISDPGLPGETQYF. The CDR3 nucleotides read TGTGCCATCAGTGATCCGGGTCTCCCGGGCGAGACCCAGTACTTC.

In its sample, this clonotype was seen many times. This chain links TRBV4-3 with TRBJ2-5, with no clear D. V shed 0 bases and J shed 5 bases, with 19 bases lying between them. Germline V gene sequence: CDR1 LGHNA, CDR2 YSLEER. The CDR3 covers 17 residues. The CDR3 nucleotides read TGCGCCAGCAGCCAAGATCGACGGATAGGGCCCGGGGAGACCCAGTACTTC. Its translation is CASSQDRRIGPGETQYF.

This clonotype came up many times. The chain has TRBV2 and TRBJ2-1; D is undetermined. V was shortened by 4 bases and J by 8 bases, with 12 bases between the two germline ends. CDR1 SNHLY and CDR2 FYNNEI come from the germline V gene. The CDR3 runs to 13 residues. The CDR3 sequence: CASSAGWVDEQFF. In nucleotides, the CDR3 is TGTGCCAGCAGTGCTGGCTGGGTCGATGAGCAGTTCTTC. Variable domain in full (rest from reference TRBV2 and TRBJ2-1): EPEVTQTPSHQVTQMGQEVILRCVPISNHLYFYWYRQILGQKVEFLVSFYNNEISEKSEIFDDQFSVERPDGSNFTLKIRSTKLEDSAMYFCASSAGWVDEQFFGPGTRLTVL.

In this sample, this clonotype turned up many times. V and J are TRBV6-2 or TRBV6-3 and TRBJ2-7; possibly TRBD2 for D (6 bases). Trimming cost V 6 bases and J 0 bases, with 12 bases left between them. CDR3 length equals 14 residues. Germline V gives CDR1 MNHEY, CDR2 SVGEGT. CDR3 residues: CASSIGTLSYEQYF. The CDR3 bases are TGTGCCAGCAGCATCGGGACTCTCTCCTACGAGCAGTACTTC.

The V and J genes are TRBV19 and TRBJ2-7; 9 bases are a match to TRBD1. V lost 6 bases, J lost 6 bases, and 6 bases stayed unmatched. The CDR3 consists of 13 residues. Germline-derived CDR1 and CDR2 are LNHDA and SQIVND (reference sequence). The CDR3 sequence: CASSRDRVGEQYF. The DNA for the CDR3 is TGTGCCAGTAGCCGGGACAGGGTTGGCGAGCAGTACTTC.

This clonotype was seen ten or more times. The CDR3 DNA reads TGCGCCAGCCCGTCGGACAGGGGGTCTGCCACTGAAGCTTTCTTT. It codes for CASPSDRGSATEAFF. The V gene is TRBV10-2, the J gene TRBJ1-1; 10 positions agree with TRBD1. J gave up 4 bases and V 8 bases, and 10 bases lay outside the gene matches. This CDR3 contains 15 residues. Germline V CDR1 and CDR2: WSHSY, SAAADI.

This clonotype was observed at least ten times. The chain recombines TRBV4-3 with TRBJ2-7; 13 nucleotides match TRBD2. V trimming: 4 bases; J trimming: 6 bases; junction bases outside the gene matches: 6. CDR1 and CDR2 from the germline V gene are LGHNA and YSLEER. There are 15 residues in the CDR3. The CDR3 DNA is TGCGCCAGCAGCCTACTAGCGGGAGGGAAGGGCGAGCAGTACTTC. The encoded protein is CASSLLAGGKGEQYF.

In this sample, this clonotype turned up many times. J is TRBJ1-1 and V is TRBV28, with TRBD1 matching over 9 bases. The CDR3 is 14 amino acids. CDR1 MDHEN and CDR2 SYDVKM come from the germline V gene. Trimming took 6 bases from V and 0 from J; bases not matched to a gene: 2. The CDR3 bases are TGTGCCAGCAGGGGACAGGGTATGAACACTGAAGCTTTCTTT. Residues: CASRGQGMNTEAFF.

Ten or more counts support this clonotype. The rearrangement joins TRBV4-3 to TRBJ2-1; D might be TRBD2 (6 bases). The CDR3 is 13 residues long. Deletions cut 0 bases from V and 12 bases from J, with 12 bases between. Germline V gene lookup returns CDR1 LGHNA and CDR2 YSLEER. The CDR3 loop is CASSQDGRDGQFF. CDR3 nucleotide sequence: TGCGCCAGCAGCCAAGATGGGCGGGACGGGCAGTTCTTC.

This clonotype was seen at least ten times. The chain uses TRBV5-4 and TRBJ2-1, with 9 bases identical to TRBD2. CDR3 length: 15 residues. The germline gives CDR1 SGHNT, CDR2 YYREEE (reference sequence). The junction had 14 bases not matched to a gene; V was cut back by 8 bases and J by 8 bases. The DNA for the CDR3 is TGTGCCAGTACTTTTGCGGGGGGGCCCCTCGATGAGCAGTTCTTC. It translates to CASTFAGGPLDEQFF.

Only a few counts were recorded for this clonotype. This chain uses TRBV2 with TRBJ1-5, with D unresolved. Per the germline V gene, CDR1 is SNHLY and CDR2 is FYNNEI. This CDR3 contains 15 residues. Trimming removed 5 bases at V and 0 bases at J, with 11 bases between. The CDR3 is CASSRDKYSNQPQHF. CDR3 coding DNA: TGTGCCAGCAGTCGCGACAAGTATAGCAATCAGCCCCAGCATTTT.

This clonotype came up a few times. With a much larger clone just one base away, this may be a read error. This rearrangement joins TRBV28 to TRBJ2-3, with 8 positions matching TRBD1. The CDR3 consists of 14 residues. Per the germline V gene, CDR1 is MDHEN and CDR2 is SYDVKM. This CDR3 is CASSTDRVLSTRYF. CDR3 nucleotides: TGTGCCAGCAGTACGGACAGGGTGCTTTCAACGCGGTATTTT.

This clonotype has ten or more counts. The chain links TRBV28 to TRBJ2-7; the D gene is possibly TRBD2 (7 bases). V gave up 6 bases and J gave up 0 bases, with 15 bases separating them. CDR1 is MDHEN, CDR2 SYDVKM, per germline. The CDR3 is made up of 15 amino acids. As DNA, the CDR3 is TGTGCCAGCAGCCTAGGGGGGGCCAACTCCTACGAGCAGTACTTC. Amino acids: CASSLGGANSYEQYF.

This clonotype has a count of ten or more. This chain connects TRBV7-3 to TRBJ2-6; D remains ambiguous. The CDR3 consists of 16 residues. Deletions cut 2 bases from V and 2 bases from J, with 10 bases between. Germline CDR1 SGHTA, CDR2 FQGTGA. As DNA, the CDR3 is TGTGCCAGCAGCTTAGGCACCCTCGCTGGGGCCAACGTCCTGACTTTC. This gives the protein CASSLGTLAGANVLTF.

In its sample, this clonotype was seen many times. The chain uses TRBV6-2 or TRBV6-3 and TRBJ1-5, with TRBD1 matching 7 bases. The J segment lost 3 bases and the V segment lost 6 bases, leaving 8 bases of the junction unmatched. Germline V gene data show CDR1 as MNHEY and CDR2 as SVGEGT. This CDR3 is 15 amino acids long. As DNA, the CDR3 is TGTGCCAGCAGCCCATGGGACAGAGTCAATCAGCCCCAGCATTTT. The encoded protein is CASSPWDRVNQPQHF.

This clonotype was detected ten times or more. CDR3 in amino acids: CASSQIQGARETQYF. The DNA for the CDR3 is TGCGCCAGCAGCCAAATTCAGGGGGCTAGGGAGACCCAGTACTTC. The gene calls are TRBV4-3 and TRBJ2-5; 8 positions agree with TRBD1. CDR1 is LGHNA and CDR2 is YSLEER in the germline V gene. CDR3 size: 15 residues. Trimming cost V 2 bases and J 5 bases; bases outside gene matches: 7.

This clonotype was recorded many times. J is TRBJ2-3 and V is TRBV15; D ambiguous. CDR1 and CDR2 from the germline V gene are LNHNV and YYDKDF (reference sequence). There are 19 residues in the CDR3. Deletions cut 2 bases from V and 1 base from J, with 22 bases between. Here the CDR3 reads CATSRPIRKLHPGTDTQYF. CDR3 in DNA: TGTGCCACCAGCAGACCTATCAGGAAACTCCATCCCGGCACAGATACGCAGTATTTT.

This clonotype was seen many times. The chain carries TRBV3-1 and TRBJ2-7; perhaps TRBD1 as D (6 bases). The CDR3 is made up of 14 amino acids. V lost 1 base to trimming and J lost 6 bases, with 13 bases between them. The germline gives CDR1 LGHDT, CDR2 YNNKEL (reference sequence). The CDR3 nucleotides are TGTGCCAGCAGCCAAGGACAGGTGTACGGCGAGCAGTACTTC. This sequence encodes CASSQGQVYGEQYF.

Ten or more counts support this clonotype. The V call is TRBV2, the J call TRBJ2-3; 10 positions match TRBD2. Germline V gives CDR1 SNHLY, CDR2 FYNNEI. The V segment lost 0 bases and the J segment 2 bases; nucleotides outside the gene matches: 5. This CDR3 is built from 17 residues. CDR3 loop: CASSEAWLAGATDTQYF. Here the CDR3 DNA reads TGTGCCAGCAGTGAAGCATGGCTAGCGGGGGCCACAGATACGCAGTATTTT.

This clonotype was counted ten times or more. This chain's CDR3 is CASSSLAGGAETQYF. Here the CDR3 DNA reads TGTGCCAGCAGCTCTCTAGCGGGGGGAGCGGAGACCCAGTACTTC. This chain links TRBV7-2 with TRBJ2-5; TRBD2 matches at 11 bases. CDR1 is SGHTA and CDR2 is FQGNSA in the germline V gene. This CDR3 spans 15 amino acids. V dropped 4 bases and J dropped 5; count of bases not matched to a gene: 6.

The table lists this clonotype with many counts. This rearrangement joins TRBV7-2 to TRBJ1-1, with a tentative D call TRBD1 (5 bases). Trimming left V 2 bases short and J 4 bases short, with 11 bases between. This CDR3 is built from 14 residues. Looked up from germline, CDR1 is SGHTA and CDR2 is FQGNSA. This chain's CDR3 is CASSLQGGSTEAFF. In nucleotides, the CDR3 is TGTGCCAGCAGCTTACAGGGCGGGAGCACTGAAGCTTTCTTT.